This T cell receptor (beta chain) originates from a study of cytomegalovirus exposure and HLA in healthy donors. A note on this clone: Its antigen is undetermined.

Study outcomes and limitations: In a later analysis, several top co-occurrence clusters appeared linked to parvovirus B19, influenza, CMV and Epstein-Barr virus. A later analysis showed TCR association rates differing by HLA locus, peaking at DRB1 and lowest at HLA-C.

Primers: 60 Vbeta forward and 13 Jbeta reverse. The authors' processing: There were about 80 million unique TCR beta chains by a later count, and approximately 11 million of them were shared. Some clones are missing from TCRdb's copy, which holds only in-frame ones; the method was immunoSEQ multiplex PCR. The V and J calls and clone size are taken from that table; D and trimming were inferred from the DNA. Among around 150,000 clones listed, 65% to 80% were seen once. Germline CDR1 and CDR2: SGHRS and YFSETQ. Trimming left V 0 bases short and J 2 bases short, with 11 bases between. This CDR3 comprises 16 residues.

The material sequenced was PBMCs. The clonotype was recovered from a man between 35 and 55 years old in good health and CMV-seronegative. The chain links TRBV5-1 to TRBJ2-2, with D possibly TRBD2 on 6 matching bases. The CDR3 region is CASSLAPAGNTGELFF. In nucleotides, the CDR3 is TGCGCCAGCAGCTTGGCCCCGGCGGGAAACACCGGGGAGCTGTTTTTT.